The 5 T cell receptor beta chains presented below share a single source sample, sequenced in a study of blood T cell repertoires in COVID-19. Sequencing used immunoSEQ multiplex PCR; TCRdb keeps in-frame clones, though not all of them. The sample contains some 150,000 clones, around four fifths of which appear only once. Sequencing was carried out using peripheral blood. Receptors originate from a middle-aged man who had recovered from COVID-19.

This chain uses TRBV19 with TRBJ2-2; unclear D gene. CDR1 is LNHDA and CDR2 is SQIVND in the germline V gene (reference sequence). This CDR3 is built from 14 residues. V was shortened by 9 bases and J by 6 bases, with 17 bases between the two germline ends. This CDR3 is CASLTGWLSGELFF. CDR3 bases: TGTGCCAGCTTGACCGGGTGGCTGTCCGGGGAGCTGTTTTTT.

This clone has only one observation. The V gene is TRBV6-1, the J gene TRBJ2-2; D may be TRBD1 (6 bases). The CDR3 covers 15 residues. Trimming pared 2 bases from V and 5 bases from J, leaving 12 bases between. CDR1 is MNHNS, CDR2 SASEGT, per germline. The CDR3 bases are TGTGCCAGCAGTGAATTTGCAGGGGAGACCGGGGAGCTGTTTTTT. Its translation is CASSEFAGETGELFF.

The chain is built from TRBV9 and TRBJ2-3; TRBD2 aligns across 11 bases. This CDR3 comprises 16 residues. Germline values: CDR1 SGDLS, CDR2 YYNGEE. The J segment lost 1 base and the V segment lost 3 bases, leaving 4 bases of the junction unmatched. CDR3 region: CASSGGLAEGTDTQYF. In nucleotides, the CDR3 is TGTGCCAGCAGCGGGGGACTAGCGGAGGGCACAGATACGCAGTATTTT.

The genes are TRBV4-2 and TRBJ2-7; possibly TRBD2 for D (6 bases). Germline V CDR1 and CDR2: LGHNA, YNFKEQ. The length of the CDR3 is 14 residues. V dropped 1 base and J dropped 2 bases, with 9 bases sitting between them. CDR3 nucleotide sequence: TGTGCCAGCAGCCAAGTCGCGGGGACCTACGAGCAGTACTTC. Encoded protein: CASSQVAGTYEQYF.

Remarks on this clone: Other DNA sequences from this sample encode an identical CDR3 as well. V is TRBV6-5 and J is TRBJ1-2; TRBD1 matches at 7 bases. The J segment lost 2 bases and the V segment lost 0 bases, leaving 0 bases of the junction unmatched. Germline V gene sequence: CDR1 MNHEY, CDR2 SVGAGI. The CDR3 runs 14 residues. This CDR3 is CASSYSTGNYGYTF. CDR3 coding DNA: TGTGCCAGCAGTTACTCGACAGGGAACTATGGCTACACCTTC.